These 22 T cell receptor beta chains came from one sample sequenced in a study of T cell repertoires in cytomegalovirus infection. MiXCR was run by TCRdb on the reads, yielding one entry per CDR3 protein. This table holds around 570,000 distinct CDR3 sequences, roughly 42% found once. These receptors are not linked to any known antigen. This specimen consisted of cultured PBMCs, obtained from culture after CMV antigen stimulation. The receptors here all came from a human donor in good health (CMV status not recorded). Some clones in this sample may be carry-over from other donors' samples.

The CDR3 loop reads CASSNLQGSSAFF. CDR3 nucleotides: TGTGCCAGCAGCAACTTACAGGGGTCATCAGCTTTCTTT. This sequence joins TRBV7-3 and TRBJ1-1; 7 bases match TRBD1. Germline V gene data show CDR1 as SGHTA and CDR2 as FQGTGA. The CDR3 has 13 amino acids. Germline trimming cut 5 bases from V and 10 bases from J; bases unmatched to any gene: 10.

The V gene is TRBV10-1, the J gene TRBJ2-3, with 12 bases lining up with TRBD2. J was trimmed by 6 bases and V by 8 bases; bases with no gene match: 9. CDR1 WNHNN and CDR2 SYGVQD come from the germline V gene (reference sequence). The CDR3 is 15 amino acids. CDR3 DNA: TGCGCCAGCTCTCGGACTAGCGGGACGGGGGATACGCAGTATTTT. Translated: CASSRTSGTGDTQYF.

The chain carries TRBV7-9 and TRBJ2-3; D is possibly TRBD1 (5 bases). The CDR3 length is 17 residues. Germline CDR1 reads SEHNR; CDR2 reads FQNEAQ (reference sequence). Trimming shortened V by 2 bases and J by 5 bases, and 20 bases separated the two germline ends. The CDR3 region is CASSLLGAGGSEDTQYF. The CDR3 DNA sequence: TGTGCCAGCAGCTTACTTGGGGCAGGCGGATCTGAAGATACGCAGTATTTT.

This clonotype was counted a few times. The chain couples TRBV20-1 to TRBJ1-1, with D unclear. Germline V gene lookup returns CDR1 DFQATT and CDR2 SNEGSKA (reference sequence). The CDR3 is 11 residues long. V gave up 3 bases and J gave up 11 bases, with 13 bases separating them. The CDR3 bases are TGCAGTGCTAGGACCCGAGCGGAGGCTTTCTTT. It specifies CSARTRAEAFF.

The chain has TRBV7-2 and TRBJ1-3, with D possibly TRBD1 on 6 matching bases. Germline-derived CDR1 and CDR2 are SGHTA and FQGNSA. V was pared by 1 base and J by 0 bases, with 13 bases between. The CDR3 extends over 17 amino acids. CDR3 amino acids: CASSLEMGAFSGNTIYF. Written as DNA, the CDR3 is TGTGCCAGCAGCTTAGAGATGGGGGCTTTCTCTGGAAACACCATATATTTT.

The genes are TRBV27 and TRBJ2-7; 10 nucleotides align to TRBD2. In germline, CDR1 is MNHEY, CDR2 SMNVEV (reference sequence). The V segment lost 6 bases and the J segment 1 base; nucleotides outside the gene matches: 6. The CDR3 covers 15 residues. CDR3 coding DNA: TGTGCCAGCAGCCGCGGGACTAGCGTTTCCTACGAGCAGTACTTC. It is translated as CASSRGTSVSYEQYF.

The chain couples TRBV3-1 to TRBJ2-2; TRBD1 is a possible D gene (6 bases). Trimming cost V 4 bases and J 8 bases, with 8 bases left between them. Per germline, CDR1 LGHDT and CDR2 YNNKEL (reference sequence). CDR3 length: 12 residues. The CDR3 loop reads CASSPDRGELFF. CDR3 coding DNA: TGTGCCAGCAGCCCCGACAGGGGGGAGCTGTTTTTT.

The V gene is TRBV7-4, the J gene TRBJ2-1, with 14 positions matching TRBD2. Germline V gene data show CDR1 as SGHVT and CDR2 as SQSDAQ. The junction had 4 bases not matched to a gene; V was cut back by 1 base and J by 5 bases. This CDR3 region has 17 residues. DNA of the CDR3: TGTGCCAGCAGCTTAGGCCTGGGACTAGCGGGGGACAATGAGCAGTTCTTC. It translates to CASSLGLGLAGDNEQFF.

The rearrangement links TRBV20-1 to TRBJ1-1, with TRBD1 identical over 9 bases. V dropped 6 bases and J dropped 7; count of bases not matched to a gene: 9. The CDR3 totals 13 residues. The germline CDR1 and CDR2 sequences are DFQATT and SNEGSKA (reference sequence). CDR3 loop: CSAPRTGADEAFF. The CDR3 DNA reads as TGCAGTGCACCCAGGACAGGGGCGGATGAAGCTTTCTTT.

The chain links TRBV7-2 to TRBJ1-5; unclear D gene. The length of the CDR3 is 15 residues. V was pared by 1 base and J by 5 bases, with 12 bases between. The V gene's germline CDR1 is SGHTA and CDR2 FQGNSA. CDR3 sequence: CASSLEFNSYQPQHF. For the CDR3, the DNA is TGTGCCAGCAGCTTAGAATTCAACAGTTATCAGCCCCAGCATTTT.

This sequence joins TRBV2 and TRBJ1-1; 7 nucleotides line up with TRBD1. The CDR3 has 14 residues. Germline V gives CDR1 SNHLY, CDR2 FYNNEI. V gave up 4 bases and J gave up 1 base; unmatched junction bases: 3. In nucleotides, the CDR3 is TGTGCCAGCAGTGGACAGGGACAGAACACTGAAGCTTTCTTT. Residues: CASSGQGQNTEAFF.

The sample holds one count of this clonotype. With a much larger clone just one base away, this may be a read error. The chain employs TRBV7-2 and TRBJ1-2; D is perhaps TRBD1 (6 bases). Germline V gene data show CDR1 as SGHTA and CDR2 as FQGNSA. This CDR3 spans 16 amino acids. In DNA, the CDR3 is TGTGCCAGCACTATGGGGGCAGGGACCATCATTCGAGGCTGCACCTTC. Translating it yields CASTMGAGTIIRGCTF.

CDR3 sequence reads: CASSIDGSSYNEQFF. The CDR3 DNA reads as TGTGCCAGTAGTATAGACGGAAGCTCCTACAATGAGCAGTTCTTC. The chain recombines TRBV19 with TRBJ2-1; D gene ambiguous. V lost 0 bases and J 0 bases, leaving 6 bases between the germline ends. The CDR3 has 15 amino acids. Germline CDR1 is LNHDA and CDR2 is SQIVND (reference sequence).

The chain uses TRBV11-2 and TRBJ2-6; D possibly corresponds to TRBD2 (6 bases). Trimming took off 1 base at V and 4 bases at J, with 17 bases between the two ends. This CDR3 spans 18 amino acids. Per the germline V gene, CDR1 is SGHAT and CDR2 is FQNNGV. The CDR3 nucleotides are TGTGCCAGCAGCTTAGTTTTGGGGGGAAGATCCGGGGCCAACGTCCTGACTTTC. Translated: CASSLVLGGRSGANVLTF. Supplemented by reference TRBV11-2 and TRBJ2-6, the full variable domain reads EAGVAQSPRYKIIEKRQSVAFWCNPISGHATLYWYQQILGQGPKLLIQFQNNGVVDDSQLPKDRFSAERLKGVDSTLKIQPAKLEDSAVYLCASSLVLGGRSGANVLTFGAGSRLTVL.

This clonotype occurred a few times. This chain connects TRBV7-8 to TRBJ2-2; TRBD1 or TRBD2 may be the D gene (5 bases each). CDR1 is SGHVS, CDR2 FQNEAQ, per germline. V was pared by 2 bases and J by 1 base, with 8 bases between. This CDR3 has 15 amino acids. CDR3: CASSLRDRNTGELFF. The CDR3 bases are TGTGCCAGCAGCTTACGGGACCGGAACACCGGGGAGCTGTTTTTT.

V and J are TRBV24-1 and TRBJ2-1; D perhaps matches TRBD1 (6 bases). CDR1 and CDR2 from the germline V gene are KGHDR and SFDVKD. This CDR3 is built from 18 residues. The ends were cut back, 4 bases at V and 0 bases at J, with 18 bases in the middle. The CDR3 loop is CATSDPTTGSSSYNEQFF. The DNA of the CDR3 is TGTGCCACCAGTGACCCTACTACAGGGTCCAGCTCCTACAATGAGCAGTTCTTC.

The genes are TRBV2 and TRBJ1-1; 11 positions agree with TRBD1. The CDR3 loop spans 15 amino acids. After removal of 0 bases from V and 11 bases from J, the junction contained 8 bases not matched to a gene. Germline CDR1 is SNHLY and CDR2 is FYNNEI. CDR3 sequence: CASSEAQLGQGGAFF. In DNA form, the CDR3 reads TGTGCCAGCAGTGAAGCGCAGCTGGGACAGGGGGGTGCTTTCTTT. The entire variable domain, with the rest obtained from reference TRBV2 and TRBJ1-1, is as follows: EPEVTQTPSHQVTQMGQEVILRCVPISNHLYFYWYRQILGQKVEFLVSFYNNEISEKSEIFDDQFSVERPDGSNFTLKIRSTKLEDSAMYFCASSEAQLGQGGAFFGQGTRLTVV.

This clonotype has a handful of counts. The chain's CDR3 is CASSSSGEQFF. DNA of the CDR3: TGTGCCAGCAGTTCGTCGGGTGAGCAGTTCTTC. This chain connects TRBV28 to TRBJ2-1; D is uncertain. The CDR3 has 11 amino acids. Germline lookup yields CDR1 MDHEN and CDR2 SYDVKM. V was shortened by 4 bases and J by 9 bases, with 7 bases between the two germline ends.

This clonotype turned up a few times. The V call is TRBV20-1, the J call TRBJ2-3; 13 nucleotides line up with TRBD2. From germline, CDR1 is DFQATT and CDR2 SNEGSKA (reference sequence). Trimming removed 6 bases from V and 3 bases from J; junction bases left unmatched: 15. The CDR3 loop spans 18 amino acids. This chain's CDR3 is CSAEDPLAGGPGTDTQYF. DNA for the CDR3: TGCAGTGCAGAAGACCCACTAGCGGGAGGGCCTGGTACAGATACGCAGTATTTT.

The rearrangement uses TRBV27 and TRBJ2-1; D unresolved. This CDR3 comprises 14 residues. In germline, CDR1 is MNHEY, CDR2 SMNVEV (reference sequence). The V end lost 6 bases, the J end lost 2 bases, and 11 bases lay between the germline ends. The CDR3 DNA reads as TGTGCCAGCAGACCCCGTGCCCCCTACAATGAGCAGTTCTTC. This encodes CASRPRAPYNEQFF.

The chain couples TRBV12-3 or TRBV12-4 to TRBJ1-2, with 7 bases that match TRBD1. V trimming: 5 bases; J trimming: 4 bases; junction bases outside the gene matches: 7. This CDR3 region has 14 residues. CDR3 loop: CASSVGQPIYGYTF. DNA for the CDR3: TGTGCCAGCAGTGTGGGACAGCCTATCTATGGCTACACCTTC.

This clonotype was picked up many times. The CDR3 protein is CASSLEGLGTEAFF. CDR3 nucleotide sequence: TGTGCCAGCAGCTTAGAGGGGTTGGGCACTGAAGCTTTCTTT. The V call is TRBV7-2, the J call TRBJ1-1; D might be TRBD1 (5 bases). The ends were cut back, 1 base at V and 4 bases at J, with 10 bases in the middle. Germline V gene sequence: CDR1 SGHTA, CDR2 FQGNSA. The CDR3 contains 14 residues.